This T cell receptor (beta chain) came from a study of blood T cell repertoires in COVID-19. Looking at the study overall: The samples span acute and convalescent COVID-19 from the United States, Italy and Spain. The analysed material was cDNA or gDNA that came from T cells, B-cell-depleted T cells, or PBMCs.

The CDR3 has 12 residues. With 5 bases clipped from V and 6 bases from J, the junction kept 4 bases outside the gene matches. From germline, CDR1 is MNHNY and CDR2 SVGAGI (reference sequence). Original analysis: Amplification of reference gene primers provided the estimated nucleated cell counts. TCRdb's table, derived via immunoSEQ multiplex PCR, lists solely in-frame clones and lacks some. The DNA gave D and trimming, while V, J and clone size come from that table. The data show hundreds of thousands of clones, about nine tenths seen once. Seattle patients were enrolled while actively infected and followed longitudinally.

V is TRBV6-6 and J is TRBJ2-7; TRBD1 matches at 7 bases. The sequencing sample was made of peripheral blood. The source of this sequence is a middle-aged man with COVID-19, enrolled during active disease. CDR3 sequence reads: CASSTQGLEQYF. The DNA for the CDR3 is TGTGCCAGCAGTACACAGGGGCTCGAGCAGTACTTC.